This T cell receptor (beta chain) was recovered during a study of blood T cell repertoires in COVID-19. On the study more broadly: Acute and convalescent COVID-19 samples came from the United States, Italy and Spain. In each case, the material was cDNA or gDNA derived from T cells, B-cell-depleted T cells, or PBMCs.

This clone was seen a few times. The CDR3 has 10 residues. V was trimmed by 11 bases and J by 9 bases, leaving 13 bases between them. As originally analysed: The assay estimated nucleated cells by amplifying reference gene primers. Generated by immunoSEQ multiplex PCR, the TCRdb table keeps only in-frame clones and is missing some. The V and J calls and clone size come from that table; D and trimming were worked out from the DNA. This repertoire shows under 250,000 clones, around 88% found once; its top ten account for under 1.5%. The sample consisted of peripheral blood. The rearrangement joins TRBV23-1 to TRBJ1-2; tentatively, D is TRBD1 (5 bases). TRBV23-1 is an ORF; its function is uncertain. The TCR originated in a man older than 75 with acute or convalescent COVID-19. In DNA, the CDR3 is TGCGCCGGGGGAGGGAACAGCTACACCTTC. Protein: CAGGGNSYTF.